Below, 2 T cell receptor beta chains from the same sample are listed, as sequenced in a study of spatial heterogeneity in lung cancer. Time point in this sample: sample taken at primary tumor resection. Whole RNA obtained from tumor, nontumor lung or frozen PBMC underwent sequencing without sorting. TCRdb ran MiXCR on the 5' RACE reads and lists one entry per CDR3 protein. Seen here are about 60,000 distinct CDR3 sequences, 7% to 10% observed once, and the top ten hold around 16%. The sample consisted of PBMCs, taken at surgery. The source of these receptors is a female donor with early-stage non-small cell lung cancer.

The CDR3 DNA reads TGTGCCAGCTCGGCCGCCGGGGAGCTGTTTTTT. Translating gives CASSAAGELFF. This rearrangement joins TRBV9 to TRBJ2-2; D remains ambiguous. V was shortened by 7 bases and J by 6 bases, with 7 bases between the two germline ends. The germline V gene has CDR1 SGDLS and CDR2 YYNGEE. CDR3 length equals 11 residues. The full variable domain, with the rest looked up from reference TRBV9 and TRBJ2-2, is DSGVTQTPKHLITATGQRVTLRCSPRSGDLSVYWYQQSLDQGLQFLIQYYNGEERAKGNILERFSAQQFPDLHSELNLSSLELGDSALYFCASSAAGELFFGEGSRLTVL.

This chain joins TRBV7-3 and TRBJ2-3; 7 positions match TRBD1. V lost 0 bases to trimming and J lost 1 base; unmatched junction nucleotides: 7. Germline V gives CDR1 SGHTA, CDR2 FQGTGA. This CDR3 region has 17 residues. The CDR3, as DNA: TGTGCCAGCAGCTTAACGGCCCCAGGGGGAGGCACAGATACGCAGTATTTT. Residues: CASSLTAPGGGTDTQYF. Complete variable domain (other parts from reference TRBV7-3 and TRBJ2-3): GAGVSQTPSNKVTEKGKYVELRCDPISGHTALYWYRQSLGQGPEFLIYFQGTGAADDSGLPNDRFFAVRPEGSVSTLKIQRTERGDSAVYLCASSLTAPGGGTDTQYFGPGTRLTVL.